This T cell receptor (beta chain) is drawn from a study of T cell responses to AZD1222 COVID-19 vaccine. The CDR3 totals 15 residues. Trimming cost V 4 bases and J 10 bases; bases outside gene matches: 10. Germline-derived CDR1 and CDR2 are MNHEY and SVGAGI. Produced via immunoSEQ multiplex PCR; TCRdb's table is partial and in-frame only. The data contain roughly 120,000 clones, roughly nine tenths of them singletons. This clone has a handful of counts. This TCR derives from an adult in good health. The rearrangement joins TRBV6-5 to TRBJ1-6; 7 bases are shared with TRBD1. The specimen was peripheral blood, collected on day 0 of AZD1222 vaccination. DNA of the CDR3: TGTGCCAGCAGTTCAGGGGGGGGATATGGGTCACCCCTCCACTTT. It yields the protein CASSSGGGYGSPLHF.